This T cell receptor beta chain was sequenced for a study of neoadjuvant nivolumab and ipilimumab in lung cancer. Sequencing was performed with immunoSEQ multiplex PCR; in TCRdb, only in-frame clones are kept and a portion is missing. The profile shows roughly 34,000 clones, approximately 92% of them singletons. To note about this clone: Its target is unknown.

Notes on the study in general: Resected-tumor TCR richness correlated positively with pretherapy blood richness. TCR receptors were sequenced in few samples.

The germline gives CDR1 LNHNV, CDR2 YYDKDF (reference sequence). Trimming removed 0 bases from V and 5 bases from J, with 7 bases in between. This CDR3 spans 13 amino acids. This sample comprised peripheral blood, obtained after neoadjuvant nivolumab, alone or with ipilimumab, at or shortly before surgery. The receptor comes from an adult with non-small cell lung cancer. The J gene is TRBJ1-1, the V gene TRBV15; tentatively, D is TRBD1 (5 bases). This chain's CDR3 is CATSRDRGTEAFF. DNA of the CDR3: TGTGCCACCAGCAGAGACCGGGGGACTGAAGCTTTCTTT.